This T cell receptor (beta chain) was sequenced during a study of regulatory T cells in long-lasting Graves disease. Time point described: newly diagnosed GD, antithyroid drugs for less than 3 months. Generation of the TCR library employed RNA extracted from PBMCs. V lost 0 bases to trimming and J lost 2 bases; unmatched junction nucleotides: 3. Germline V gene lookup returns CDR1 MNHEY and CDR2 SVGAGI. The CDR3 runs to 16 residues. Assembly of TCR beta libraries relied on iRepertoire HTBI primers together with Arm-PCR of CDR3 regions. TCRdb reprocessed the multiplex PCR reads with MiXCR, giving one entry per CDR3 protein. The sample carries a few hundred thousand distinct CDR3 sequences, over 12% recorded once. The sample also formed part of further work on T cells in Graves' hyperthyroidism and ophthalmopathy. That paper states: HTBI primers were the set used in a first-round RT-PCR of the TCR CDR3. The majority of expanded thyroid clonotypes above 0.001 also appeared in blood.

This material consisted of peripheral blood mononuclear cells (PBMCs), taken at new diagnosis, from a patient treated with antithyroid drugs. The chain uses TRBV6-5 and TRBJ2-1, with TRBD1 identical over 8 bases. This TCR was recovered from a middle-aged woman with Graves disease. The CDR3 nucleotides read TGTGCCAGCAGTTACTCTAGGGACAGGCCCTACAATGAGCAGTTCTTC. Translating gives CASSYSRDRPYNEQFF.